This T cell receptor beta chain was documented in a study of Graves' ophthalmopathy and Graves' hyperthyroidism. Study details: Being free of ophthalmopathy for 18 months of follow-up defined stable hyperthyroidism.

There are many counts of this clonotype. The antigen remains unidentified. Amplification from RNA transcripts yielded the TCR beta CDR3 regions. An initial RT-PCR round employing HTBI primers preceded a second-round multiplex PCR. MiXCR, applied by TCRdb to the multiplex PCR reads, yields one record per CDR3 protein. This table holds about 500,000 distinct CDR3 sequences, under 45% found once. V dropped 5 bases and J dropped 4; count of bases not matched to a gene: 8. The CDR3 length is 14 residues. Germline V gives CDR1 DFQATT, CDR2 SNEGSKA (reference sequence). Included hyperthyroidism patients were aged 18 to 65 and newly diagnosed (under 2 months' duration). Patients with other autoimmune diseases, uncontrolled infections, pregnancy or lactation were excluded. Broader study findings: In blood appeared most of the expanded thyroid clonotypes whose frequency exceeded 0.001.

The sequence derives from an adult man with Graves' hyperthyroidism. J is TRBJ2-7 and V is TRBV20-1; 10 nucleotides line up with TRBD2. The sequenced sample was peripheral blood or thyroid tissue (not recorded which). The CDR3 sequence: CSAAPGTSDYEQYF. Here the CDR3 DNA reads TGCAGTGCTGCCCCCGGGACTAGCGATTACGAGCAGTACTTC.